This T cell receptor beta chain was observed in a study of beta chain features in type 1 diabetes. About this clone: Its antigen is still unknown.

The length of the CDR3 is 16 residues. Germline V gene lookup returns CDR1 SGDLS and CDR2 YYNGEE. V was trimmed by 2 bases and J by 2 bases, leaving 16 bases between them. The isolated RNA, all of it, was reverse transcribed, so expressed TCRB transcripts were what got sequenced. This table comes from immunoSEQ multiplex PCR, and its TCRdb copy is limited to in-frame clones, with some not included. Here the sample spans 250,000 or so clones, roughly 22% being singletons. The study, taken as a whole, reports: TCRB CDR3 length was moderately but significantly reduced in all four CD4+ subsets of Type 1 diabetes patients. For patients and controls alike, PCR might favor shorter templates to the same degree. Possibly, sequencing cDNA over-represented cells that had high TCR expression levels.

J is TRBJ2-5 and V is TRBV9; D is possibly TRBD2 (6 bases). Sample: naive CD4+ T cells from blood. The source of this sequence is a woman aged 40 to 50 with type 1 diabetes. This chain's CDR3 is CASSVGTEGGQETQYF. Here the CDR3 DNA reads TGTGCCAGCAGCGTGGGCACGGAGGGCGGGCAAGAGACCCAGTACTTC.